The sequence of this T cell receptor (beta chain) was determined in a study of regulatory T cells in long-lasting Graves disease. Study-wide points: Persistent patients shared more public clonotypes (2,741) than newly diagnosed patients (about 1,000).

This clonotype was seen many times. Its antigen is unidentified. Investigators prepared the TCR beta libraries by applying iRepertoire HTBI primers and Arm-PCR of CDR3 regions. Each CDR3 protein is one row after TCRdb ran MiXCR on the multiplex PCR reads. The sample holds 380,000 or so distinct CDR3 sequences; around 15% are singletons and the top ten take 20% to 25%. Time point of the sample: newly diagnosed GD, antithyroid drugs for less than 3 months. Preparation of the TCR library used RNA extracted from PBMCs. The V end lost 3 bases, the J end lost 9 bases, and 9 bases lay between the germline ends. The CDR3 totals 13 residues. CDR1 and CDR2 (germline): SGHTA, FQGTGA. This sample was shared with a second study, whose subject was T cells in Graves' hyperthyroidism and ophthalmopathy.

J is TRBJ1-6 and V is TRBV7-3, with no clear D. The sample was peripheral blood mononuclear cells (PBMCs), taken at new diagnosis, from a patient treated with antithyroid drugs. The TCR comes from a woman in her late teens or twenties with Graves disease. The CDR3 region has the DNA TGTGCCAGCAGCTTTGGCAACTCTTCACCCCTCCACTTT. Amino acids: CASSFGNSSPLHF.